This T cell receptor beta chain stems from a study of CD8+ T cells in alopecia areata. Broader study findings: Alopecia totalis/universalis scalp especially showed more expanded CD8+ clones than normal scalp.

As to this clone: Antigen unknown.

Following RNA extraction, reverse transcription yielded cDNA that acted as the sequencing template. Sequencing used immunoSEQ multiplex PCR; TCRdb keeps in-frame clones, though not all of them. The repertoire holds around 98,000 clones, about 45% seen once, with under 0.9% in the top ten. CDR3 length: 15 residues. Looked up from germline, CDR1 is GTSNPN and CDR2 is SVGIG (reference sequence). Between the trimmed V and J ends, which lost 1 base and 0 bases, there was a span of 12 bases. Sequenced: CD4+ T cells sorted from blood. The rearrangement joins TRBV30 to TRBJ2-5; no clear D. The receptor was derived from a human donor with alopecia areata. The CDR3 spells CAWSGGTIYQETQYF. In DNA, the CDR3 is TGTGCCTGGAGTGGAGGAACTATATACCAAGAGACCCAGTACTTC.